Below are 22 T cell receptor beta chains sequenced from a single sample in a study of CD8 T cells in ankylosing spondylitis. TCRdb ran MiXCR on the 5' RACE reads and lists one entry per CDR3 protein. In the table there are about 340,000 distinct CDR3 sequences, 14% to 15% of which are singletons. The specimen sequenced was blood, either unsorted or a sorted T cell fraction (not recorded which). These receptors were taken from a male donor with ankylosing spondylitis or in good health (not recorded which).

This clonotype showed up just a few times. The chain combines TRBV19 with TRBJ1-5; no clear D gene. CDR1 LNHDA and CDR2 SQIVND come from the germline V gene (reference sequence). CDR3 length: 14 amino acids. V shed 5 bases and J shed 0 bases, with 8 bases lying between them. CDR3 bases: TGTGCCAGTAGTCCAGACACTAGCAATCAGCCCCAGCATTTT. This gives the protein CASSPDTSNQPQHF.

This clonotype has just a few counts. The chain links TRBV5-1 to TRBJ1-1; D is unclear. The V end lost 0 bases, the J end lost 1 base, and 10 bases lay between the germline ends. Germline loops: CDR1 SGHRS, CDR2 YFSETQ. CDR3 length: 15 amino acids. The CDR3 sequence is CASSLEQLSNTEAFF. CDR3 in DNA: TGCGCCAGCAGCTTGGAACAGCTCTCGAACACTGAAGCTTTCTTT.

V and J are TRBV10-3 and TRBJ1-1; 9 bases are a match to TRBD1. V was clipped by 6 bases and J by 10 bases; unmatched bases: 12. The CDR3 has 14 amino acids. Germline V gene sequence: CDR1 ENHRY, CDR2 SYGVKD. CDR3 bases: TGTGCCATCAGAACAGGGGGACAGGGTGGAGGAGCTTTCTTT. It yields the protein CAIRTGGQGGGAFF.

A few counts support this clonotype. The chain couples TRBV24-1 to TRBJ2-2; D unclear. This CDR3 has 14 amino acids. Per germline, CDR1 KGHDR and CDR2 SFDVKD. The germline V and J ends were trimmed by 5 bases and 1 base, with 7 bases remaining between them. The CDR3 DNA sequence: TGTGCCACCAGTGGAACCAAGAACACCGGGGAGCTGTTTTTT. Translated, it gives CATSGTKNTGELFF.

This clonotype was observed a handful of times. The chain recombines TRBV12-3 or TRBV12-4 with TRBJ1-2, with TRBD1 as a possible D gene (5 bases). Trimming left V 7 bases short and J 5 bases short, with 17 bases between. The CDR3 spans 14 residues. For the CDR3, the DNA is TGTGCCAGCACGCCTTCGGGGGTTGCTTATGGCTACACCTTC. This codes for CASTPSGVAYGYTF.

The gene calls are TRBV5-1 and TRBJ1-1; 9 bases line up with TRBD1. Per the germline V gene, CDR1 is SGHRS and CDR2 is YFSETQ. J gave up 4 bases and V 3 bases, and 7 bases lay outside the gene matches. The CDR3 is 15 residues long. CDR3 DNA sequence: TGCGCCAGCAGCTACTCTAACAGGGGGCCCACTGAAGCTTTCTTT. It translates to CASSYSNRGPTEAFF. Supplemented by reference TRBV5-1 and TRBJ1-1, the full variable domain reads KAGVTQTPRYLIKTRGQQVTLSCSPISGHRSVSWYQQTPGQGLQFLFEYFSETQRNKGNFPGRFSGRQFSNSRSEMNVSTLELGDSALYLCASSYSNRGPTEAFFGQGTRLTVV.

CDR3 DNA: TGTGCCAGCAGCAAGGAAAAGCCGCGAACCGGAGAAGCGGGAGATATTGCCAAAAACATTCAGTACTTC. Its protein product is CASSKEKPRTGEAGDIAKNIQYF. The V call is TRBV21-1, the J call TRBJ2-4; the D call of TRBD2 is as the table states it, not checked on the DNA. TRBV21-1 is flagged as a pseudogene. This CDR3 contains 23 residues.

The V and J genes are TRBV2 and TRBJ2-5, with 11 bases lining up with TRBD1. V shed 0 bases, J shed 5 bases, and the junction held 11 bases outside the gene matches. The length of the CDR3 is 18 residues. CDR1 is SNHLY, CDR2 FYNNEI, per germline. For the CDR3, the DNA is TGTGCCAGCAGTGAAGCGCTTGCGGGACAGGGGGACGTTGAGACCCAGTACTTC. Translating it yields CASSEALAGQGDVETQYF. The full variable domain, completed using reference TRBV2 and TRBJ2-5, is EPEVTQTPSHQVTQMGQEVILRCVPISNHLYFYWYRQILGQKVEFLVSFYNNEISEKSEIFDDQFSVERPDGSNFTLKIRSTKLEDSAMYFCASSEALAGQGDVETQYFGPGTRLLVL.

This clonotype was seen a few times. V and J are TRBV5-1 and TRBJ2-7, with D tentatively TRBD1 (5 bases). V gave up 2 bases and J gave up 6 bases, with 18 bases separating them. CDR1 is SGHRS and CDR2 is YFSETQ in the germline V gene. CDR3 length: 15 residues. The DNA of the CDR3 is TGCGCCAGCAGCTTATCAGGGAACCCTGTTCGCGAGCAGTACTTC. Its protein is CASSLSGNPVREQYF.

This clonotype was counted at least ten times. The chain carries TRBV5-1 and TRBJ1-1; D not resolved. The V gene lost 7 bases and the J gene lost 0 bases, with 13 bases spanning the gap. The V gene's germline CDR1 is SGHRS and CDR2 YFSETQ. The CDR3 runs to 14 residues. The CDR3 sequence: CASQSGDLNTEAFF. The CDR3 DNA reads TGCGCCAGCCAAAGTGGGGATCTGAACACTGAAGCTTTCTTT.

This clonotype was picked up a small number of times. The chain combines TRBV7-9 with TRBJ2-7; a weak D match, TRBD1 (6 bases). Trimming cost V 4 bases and J 6 bases, with 10 bases left between them. CDR3 length: 12 residues. Germline lookup yields CDR1 SEHNR and CDR2 FQNEAQ (reference sequence). CDR3 coding DNA: TGTGCCAGCAGCTCTCTAGGGGGCGAGCAGTACTTC. Translated, it gives CASSSLGGEQYF.

The chain joins TRBV15 to TRBJ1-1; D is unclear. V lost 0 bases and J 3 bases, leaving 14 bases between the germline ends. The CDR3 totals 16 residues. CDR1 is LNHNV and CDR2 is YYDKDF in the germline V gene (reference sequence). The CDR3 here is CATSREGSSQDTEAFF. As DNA, the CDR3 is TGTGCCACCAGCAGAGAAGGGAGCAGTCAGGACACTGAAGCTTTCTTT.

The rearrangement uses TRBV10-2 and TRBJ2-2; D perhaps matches TRBD1 (6 bases). The CDR3 length is 13 residues. The V and J ends lost 11 bases and 7 bases respectively, with 17 bases between them. Germline loops: CDR1 WSHSY, CDR2 SAAADI. The CDR3 reads CADTSGEGGELFF. The CDR3 DNA reads TGCGCCGACACTTCAGGGGAAGGCGGGGAGCTGTTTTTT.

This clonotype was detected only a few times. The chain carries TRBV3-1 and TRBJ1-2; unclear D gene. Germline lookup yields CDR1 LGHDT and CDR2 YNNKEL (reference sequence). V was cut by 1 base and J by 0 bases, with 6 bases left in between. CDR3 length: 14 amino acids. As DNA, the CDR3 is TGTGCCAGCAGCCAAGGTGGCGCTAACTATGGCTACACCTTC. It codes for CASSQGGANYGYTF.

This clonotype has a handful of counts. The V call is TRBV12-3 or TRBV12-4, the J call TRBJ2-4; D unresolved. CDR3 length: 15 residues. The V and J ends lost 3 bases and 2 bases respectively, with 11 bases between them. CDR3 DNA sequence: TGTGCCAGCAGTTTTCAGGAAAGGCCCAAAAACATTCAGTACTTC. It is translated as CASSFQERPKNIQYF.

The J gene is TRBJ1-4, the V gene TRBV12-3 or TRBV12-4; D remains ambiguous. V gave up 2 bases and J gave up 13 bases, with 8 bases separating them. CDR3 length equals 11 residues. The CDR3 sequence: CASSLSGRLFF. The CDR3 DNA reads as TGTGCCAGCAGTTTATCAGGCCGACTGTTTTTT.

This clonotype was seen a handful of times. This chain links TRBV12-3 or TRBV12-4 with TRBJ1-3; D not resolved. V was shortened by 6 bases and J by 0 bases, with 6 bases between the two germline ends. This CDR3 is built from 13 residues. The CDR3: CASRQFSGNTIYF. CDR3 in DNA: TGTGCCAGCAGGCAGTTCTCTGGAAACACCATATATTTT.

V is TRBV12-3 or TRBV12-4 and J is TRBJ1-3; D unresolved. The germline V and J ends were trimmed by 6 bases and 0 bases, with 6 bases remaining between them. This CDR3 is built from 13 residues. The CDR3 DNA reads TGTGCCAGCAGGTTTAGCTCTGGAAACACCATATATTTT. Encoded protein: CASRFSSGNTIYF.

This clonotype was seen a handful of times. The chain uses TRBV11-2 and TRBJ2-1, with 14 bases that match TRBD2. Trimming removed 5 bases from V and 1 base from J; junction bases left unmatched: 13. The length of the CDR3 is 20 residues. Looked up from germline, CDR1 is SGHAT and CDR2 is FQNNGV. CDR3 protein: CASSLPTSGGATQSYNEQFF. The CDR3 nucleotides are TGTGCCAGCAGCCTCCCGACTAGCGGGGGGGCGACCCAATCCTACAATGAGCAGTTCTTC.

This chain links TRBV11-2 with TRBJ2-6; possibly TRBD1 for D (6 bases). The CDR3 is 16 amino acids. Germline V lookup: CDR1 SGHAT, CDR2 FQNNGV. V shed 2 bases and J shed 1 base, with 9 bases lying between them. CDR3 in DNA: TGTGCCAGCAGCTTAACAGGGAGTTCTGGGGCCAACGTCCTGACTTTC. It translates to CASSLTGSSGANVLTF.

V usage is TRBV5-4 and J usage is TRBJ2-7; TRBD1 aligns across 9 bases. The CDR3 extends over 15 amino acids. The germline V gene has CDR1 SGHNT and CDR2 YYREEE (reference sequence). J gave up 6 bases and V 1 base, and 8 bases lay outside the gene matches. This CDR3 reads CASSLSGTGSREQYF. CDR3 DNA: TGTGCCAGCAGCTTGTCCGGGACAGGGTCCCGCGAGCAGTACTTC. The whole variable domain, remainder taken from reference TRBV5-4 and TRBJ2-7, is ETGVTQSPTHLIKTRGQQVTLRCSSQSGHNTVSWYQQALGQGPQFIFQYYREEENGRGNFPPRFSGLQFPNYSSELNVNALELDDSALYLCASSLSGTGSREQYFGPGTRLTVT.

V and J are TRBV29-1 and TRBJ2-7, with TRBD1 as a possible D gene (6 bases). Germline values: CDR1 SQVTM, CDR2 ANQGSEA. This CDR3 comprises 15 residues. The V end was cut by 5 bases, the J end by 6 bases, with 23 bases between. The CDR3 coding sequence is TGCAGCGTTACAGGGCAAAGCGTCCCCTCCGCCGAGCAGTACTTC. Its translation: CSVTGQSVPSAEQYF.